These 25 T cell receptor beta chains share one sample of origin, sequenced in a study of cytomegalovirus exposure and HLA in healthy donors. The PCR made use of 60 Vbeta and 13 Jbeta primers. Data came from immunoSEQ multiplex PCR; TCRdb stores just in-frame clones and leaves some out. Of 110,000 or so clones in the sample, less than 70% were seen once. The sample taken for sequencing was PBMCs. The receptor set was obtained from a woman in her 70s in good health and CMV-seropositive.

The J gene is TRBJ1-1, the V gene TRBV7-9, with 7 nucleotides matching TRBD1. From germline, CDR1 is SEHNR and CDR2 FQNEAQ (reference sequence). The CDR3 runs to 16 residues. The J segment lost 1 base and the V segment lost 5 bases, leaving 10 bases of the junction unmatched. CDR3 loop: CASSPTTGTSNTEAFF. CDR3 nucleotides: TGTGCCAGCAGCCCGACGACAGGGACATCGAACACTGAAGCTTTCTTT.

About this clone: Possible read error: a much larger clone is one base away. The chain employs TRBV2 and TRBJ2-1; no definite D call. Germline-derived CDR1 and CDR2 are SNHLY and FYNNEI. Deletions cut 6 bases from V and 3 bases from J, with 3 bases between. The length of the CDR3 is 11 residues. The CDR3 protein is CASSGYNEQFF. In DNA, the CDR3 is TGTGCCAGCAGCGGCTACAATGAGCAGTTCTTC.

This clone has more than one count but fewer than ten. This sample also contains other DNA sequences that code for the same CDR3. The chain recombines TRBV7-9 with TRBJ2-2; a possible D gene is TRBD1 (6 bases). Trimming removed 5 bases at V and 5 bases at J, with 9 bases between. Germline values: CDR1 SEHNR, CDR2 FQNEAQ (reference sequence). The CDR3 runs to 13 residues. The CDR3 sequence is CASSAQGTGELFF. The CDR3 DNA sequence: TGTGCCAGCAGCGCGCAGGGGACCGGGGAGCTGTTTTTT.

The rearrangement uses TRBV4-1 and TRBJ1-2; D gene unclear. Germline assignment: CDR1 MGHRA and CDR2 YSYEKL. CDR3 length: 14 residues. The V end lost 0 bases, the J end lost 4 bases, and 9 bases lay between the germline ends. As DNA, the CDR3 is TGCGCCAGCAGCCAAGATCCGGGTGTCTATGGCTACACCTTC. Translation: CASSQDPGVYGYTF.

The chain couples TRBV6-5 to TRBJ2-1; D uncertain. Germline V gene lookup returns CDR1 MNHEY and CDR2 SVGAGI. V was trimmed by 4 bases and J by 4 bases, leaving 14 bases between them. The CDR3 loop spans 15 amino acids. CDR3 bases: TGTGCCAGCAGTTCTCATGAAATCCAGTACAATGAGCAGTTCTTC. It translates to CASSSHEIQYNEQFF.

Here the CDR3 DNA reads TGTGCCAGCAGTGAACCGACAGGGATTGGCTTTGGGGAGCAGTTCTTC. Encoded protein: CASSEPTGIGFGEQFF. This chain connects TRBV6-1 to TRBJ2-1, with TRBD1 matching 7 bases. There are 16 residues in the CDR3. In germline, CDR1 is MNHNS, CDR2 SASEGT. V trimming: 2 bases; J trimming: 10 bases; junction bases outside the gene matches: 14.

The V and J genes are TRBV6-5 and TRBJ1-2; 10 bases fit TRBD1. Trimming removed 2 bases from V and 6 bases from J; junction bases left unmatched: 9. CDR3 length equals 16 residues. Germline CDR1 reads MNHEY; CDR2 reads SVGAGI. For the CDR3, the DNA is TGTGCCAGCAGTTACAATCTGGACAGGGGGGAGGATGGCTACACCTTC. It specifies CASSYNLDRGEDGYTF.

This clone was counted a few times. The rearrangement links TRBV30 to TRBJ1-5, with TRBD1 as a possible D gene (6 bases). CDR3 length: 14 residues. Germline CDR1 GTSNPN, CDR2 SVGIG (reference sequence). V dropped 2 bases and J dropped 5 bases, with 13 bases sitting between them. The CDR3 region is CAWSPRTAYQPQHF. The DNA of the CDR3 is TGTGCCTGGAGTCCTCGGACAGCGTATCAGCCCCAGCATTTT.

The chain employs TRBV21-1 and TRBJ1-5; the table gives TRBD1 as D, unverified against the DNA. TRBV21-1 is described as a pseudogene. The CDR3 has 15 residues. The CDR3 loop reads CASSKGAASNQPQHF. DNA for the CDR3: TGTGCCAGCAGCAAAGGGGCCGCAAGCAATCAGCCCCAGCATTTT.

The V and J genes are TRBV12-5 and TRBJ2-7; D possibly corresponds to TRBD2 (6 bases). Trimming cost V 3 bases and J 3 bases, with 12 bases left between them. This CDR3 is 14 amino acids long. Germline lookup yields CDR1 LGHNT and CDR2 FRNRAP. The CDR3, as DNA: TGTGCTAGTGGTTTCCGGGGGACGAACTACGAGCAGTACTTC. Translation gives CASGFRGTNYEQYF.

The rearrangement joins TRBV6-1 to TRBJ2-3; weak D call: TRBD2 (7 bases). With 1 base removed from V and 4 bases from J, the gap between germline ends came to 12 bases. CDR1 is MNHNS and CDR2 is SASEGT in the germline V gene. CDR3 length: 15 amino acids. CDR3 in amino acids: CASSEESGGADTQYF. In DNA, the CDR3 is TGTGCCAGCAGTGAAGAGTCGGGGGGCGCAGATACGCAGTATTTT.

V is TRBV19 and J is TRBJ2-3; TRBD1 matches at 8 bases. The CDR3 runs to 13 residues. V trimming: 6 bases; J trimming: 5 bases; junction bases outside the gene matches: 4. Germline V gene sequence: CDR1 LNHDA, CDR2 SQIVND (reference sequence). CDR3 nucleotides: TGTGCCAGTAGAGTACAGGGGGGAGATACGCAGTATTTT. Its protein product is CASRVQGGDTQYF.

This clone was detected a few times. The chain recombines TRBV20-1 with TRBJ2-7; D is ambiguous. CDR1 is DFQATT and CDR2 is SNEGSKA in the germline V gene (reference sequence). This CDR3 is 11 amino acids long. V was clipped by 3 bases and J by 6 bases, with 9 bases between them. The CDR3 reads CSASDTREQYF. In DNA form, the CDR3 reads TGCAGTGCTAGCGACACCCGCGAGCAGTACTTC.

The chain uses TRBV27 and TRBJ1-4, with no clear D. The V end lost 10 bases, the J end lost 9 bases, and 33 bases lay between the germline ends. CDR1 and CDR2 (germline): MNHEY, SMNVEV (reference sequence). The CDR3 covers 18 residues. DNA for the CDR3: TGTGCCAACCCCACCACCCCCGCTTTTATGATTTCGAGGAAAAAACTGTTTTTT. Translated, it gives CANPTTPAFMISRKKLFF.

The chain couples TRBV7-2 to TRBJ1-1; no clear D gene. The CDR3 has 12 amino acids. The germline V and J ends were trimmed by 5 bases and 13 bases, with 17 bases remaining between them. Germline V gives CDR1 SGHTA, CDR2 FQGNSA. In nucleotides, the CDR3 is TGTGCCAGCAGCGCGCGGTGGGGAGGCATTTTCTTT. It codes for CASSARWGGIFF.

Here the CDR3 reads CASSPGTGHLYEQYF. As DNA, the CDR3 is TGCGCCAGCAGCCCCGGGACAGGACATCTCTACGAGCAGTACTTC. The rearrangement links TRBV5-1 to TRBJ2-7; 8 bases are a match to TRBD1. The CDR3 contains 15 residues. Germline values: CDR1 SGHRS, CDR2 YFSETQ. V shed 4 bases and J 3 bases; nucleotides not matched to a gene: 9.

This clone occurred a few times. This sequence joins TRBV18 and TRBJ1-4; D is possibly TRBD1 (5 bases). The length of the CDR3 is 14 residues. Germline-derived CDR1 and CDR2 are KGHSH and LQKENI. Trimming stripped 8 bases from V and 7 bases from J, with 17 bases between. CDR3 coding DNA: TGTGCCAGCGCCCGGCAGGGCGGTGGTGAAAAACTGTTTTTT. Its translation is CASARQGGGEKLFF.

The chain recombines TRBV5-4 with TRBJ1-2; TRBD1 is a possible D gene (5 bases). Germline V CDR1 and CDR2: SGHNT, YYREEE (reference sequence). The V end was cut by 0 bases, the J end by 5 bases, with 14 bases between. The CDR3 has 15 amino acids. The CDR3 DNA sequence: TGTGCCAGCAGCTTGGATCAGGGAAGACTTTATGGCTACACCTTC. Protein: CASSLDQGRLYGYTF.

The chain is built from TRBV5-1 and TRBJ2-4, with D perhaps TRBD1 (6 bases). V was pared by 7 bases and J by 7 bases, with 21 bases between. The germline CDR1 and CDR2 sequences are SGHRS and YFSETQ. The CDR3 is 15 amino acids. The CDR3 protein is CASSLSDRLTNIQYF. The CDR3 nucleotides read TGCGCCAGCTCCCTCTCCGACAGGCTGACGAACATTCAGTACTTC. Full variable domain (rest looked up from reference TRBV5-1 and TRBJ2-4): KAGVTQTPRYLIKTRGQQVTLSCSPISGHRSVSWYQQTPGQGLQFLFEYFSETQRNKGNFPGRFSGRQFSNSRSEMNVSTLELGDSALYLCASSLSDRLTNIQYFGAGTRLSVL.

The rearrangement uses TRBV6-1 and TRBJ1-3; 8 bases agree with TRBD1. Germline values: CDR1 MNHNS, CDR2 SASEGT. The CDR3 totals 14 residues. Trimming took 7 bases from V and 4 from J; bases not matched to a gene: 6. In nucleotides, the CDR3 is TGTGCCAGCACCATAGGGACAGGAGGAAACACCATATATTTT. Its protein is CASTIGTGGNTIYF.

The V gene is TRBV29-1, the J gene TRBJ2-3, with TRBD2 identical over 13 bases. V lost 7 bases, J lost 2 bases, and 6 bases stayed unmatched. The germline V gene encodes CDR1 SQVTM and CDR2 ANQGSEA. CDR3 length: 15 residues. The CDR3 is CSAWGTSGATDTQYF. Here the CDR3 DNA reads TGCAGCGCCTGGGGGACTAGCGGGGCCACAGATACGCAGTATTTT.

This clone turned up a few times. The chain couples TRBV25-1 to TRBJ2-2, with D perhaps TRBD1 (7 bases). The V gene lost 3 bases and the J gene lost 2 bases, with 16 bases spanning the gap. CDR1 and CDR2 from the germline V gene are MGHDK and SYGVNS. CDR3 length: 17 residues. The CDR3 region is CASSDPSGGLNTGELFF. The CDR3 DNA sequence: TGTGCCAGCAGTGACCCCTCAGGGGGACTCAACACCGGGGAGCTGTTTTTT.

This sequence joins TRBV7-3 and TRBJ1-4; D may be TRBD1 (6 bases). This CDR3 contains 18 residues. Per the germline V gene, CDR1 is SGHTA and CDR2 is FQGTGA. V gave up 5 bases and J gave up 4 bases, with 23 bases separating them. CDR3 nucleotides: TGTGCCAGCAGCCTATCACAGGGTCGCGTCCCCCTTAATGAAAAACTGTTTTTT. Amino acid sequence: CASSLSQGRVPLNEKLFF.

The chain has TRBV5-1 and TRBJ2-7, with 16 nucleotides matching TRBD2. The germline gives CDR1 SGHRS, CDR2 YFSETQ. The CDR3 has 18 amino acids. Losses at the gene ends were 3 bases for V and 3 bases for J; bases not matched to a gene: 9. The CDR3 region is CASSSTGTSGGAFYEQYF. As DNA, the CDR3 is TGCGCCAGCAGCTCGACCGGGACTAGCGGGGGGGCTTTCTACGAGCAGTACTTC.

The J gene is TRBJ1-2, the V gene TRBV6-6, with D possibly matching TRBD1 (5 bases). Per germline, CDR1 MNHNY and CDR2 SVGAGI (reference sequence). This CDR3 has 12 amino acids. V dropped 5 bases and J dropped 3 bases, with 7 bases sitting between them. The CDR3 here is CASSPGDYGYTF. In nucleotides, the CDR3 is TGTGCCAGCAGTCCGGGGGACTATGGCTACACCTTC.